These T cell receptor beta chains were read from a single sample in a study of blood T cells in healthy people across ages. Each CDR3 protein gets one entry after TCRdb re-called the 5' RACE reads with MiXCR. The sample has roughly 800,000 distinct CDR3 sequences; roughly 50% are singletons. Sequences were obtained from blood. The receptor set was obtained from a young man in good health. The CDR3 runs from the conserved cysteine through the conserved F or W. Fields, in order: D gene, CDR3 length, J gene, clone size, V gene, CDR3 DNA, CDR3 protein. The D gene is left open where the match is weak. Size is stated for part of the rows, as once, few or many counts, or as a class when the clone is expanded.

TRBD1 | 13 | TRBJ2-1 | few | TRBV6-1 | TGTGCCAGCAGTGAGGCCAGGGGGCTTTTCCGGTTCTTC | CASSEARGLFRFF
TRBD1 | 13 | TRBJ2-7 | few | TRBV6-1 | TGTGCCAGCGGACCGGGACAGACCTACGAGCAGTACTTC | CASGPGQTYEQYF
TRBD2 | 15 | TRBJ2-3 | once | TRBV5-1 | TGCGCCAGCAGCACCACTAGCGGGATGGCAGATACGCAGTATTTT | CASSTTSGMADTQYF
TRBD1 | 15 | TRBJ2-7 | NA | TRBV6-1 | TGTGCCAGCAGGGTAGGACAGGGGATTACCTACGAGCAGTACTTC | CASRVGQGITYEQYF
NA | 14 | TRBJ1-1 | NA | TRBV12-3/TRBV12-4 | TGTGCCAGCAGTAAAAGTGGGGCAGGACCACAAGCTTTCTTT | CASSKSGAGPQAFF
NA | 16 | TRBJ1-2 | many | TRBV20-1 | TGCAGTGCTAGAGACAGCCTGACCCTCACTAACTATGGCTACACCTTC | CSARDSLTLTNYGYTF
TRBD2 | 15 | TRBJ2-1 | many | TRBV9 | TGTGCCAGCAGCCCTCAACTAGCGGGGAACAATGAGCAGTTCTTC | CASSPQLAGNNEQFF
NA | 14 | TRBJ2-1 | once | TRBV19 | TGTGCCAGTAGTACCGAAGGAGTTTCGAATGAGCAGTTCTTC | CASSTEGVSNEQFF
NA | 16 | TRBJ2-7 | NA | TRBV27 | TGTGCCAGCAGCTTACTCCCCCGGGGGGCCCAAAACGAGCAGTACTTC | CASSLLPRGAQNEQYF
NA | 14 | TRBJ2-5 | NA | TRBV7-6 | TGTGCCAGCAGCTTAACGAAATTCCAAGAGACCCAGTACTTC | CASSLTKFQETQYF
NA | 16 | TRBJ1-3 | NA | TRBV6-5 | TGTGCCAGCAGTTACTCGGAGCCGAGTTCTGGAAACACCATATATTTT | CASSYSEPSSGNTIYF
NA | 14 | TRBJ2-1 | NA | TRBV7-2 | TGTGCCAGCAGCTTAGACAGTTCTCGGAATGAGCAGTTCTTC | CASSLDSSRNEQFF
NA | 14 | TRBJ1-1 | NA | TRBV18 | TGTGCCAGCTCACCACGCATAGAGAACACTGAAGCTTTCTTT | CASSPRIENTEAFF
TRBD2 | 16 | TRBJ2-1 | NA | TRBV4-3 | TGCGCCAGCAGCCAAGATGGCGGGAGCCTGTACAATGAGCAGTTCTTC | CASSQDGGSLYNEQFF
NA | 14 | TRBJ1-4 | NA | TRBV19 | TGTGCCAGTAGGAAGGGGTCTACTAATGAAAAACTGTTTTTT | CASRKGSTNEKLFF
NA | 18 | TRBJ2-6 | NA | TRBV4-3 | TGCGCCAGCAGCCCTATCCCAGTTCCCTTCTCTGGGGCCAACGTCCTGACTTTC | CASSPIPVPFSGANVLTF
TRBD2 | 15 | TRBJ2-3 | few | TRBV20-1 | TGCAGTGCTCTCTCCGGGACTACCTCCACAGATACGCAGTATTTT | CSALSGTTSTDTQYF
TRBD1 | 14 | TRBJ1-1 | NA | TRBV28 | TGTGCCAGCAGTTTTGCAGGGGGCAACACTGAAGCTTTCTTT | CASSFAGGNTEAFF
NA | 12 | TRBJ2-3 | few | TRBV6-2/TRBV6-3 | TGTGCCAGCAGTTATAAGGGTGATACGCAGTATTTT | CASSYKGDTQYF
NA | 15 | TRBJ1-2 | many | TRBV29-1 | TGCAGCGTTGTGGGGGGTGAGGGGTTGGGCTATGGCTACACCTTC | CSVVGGEGLGYGYTF
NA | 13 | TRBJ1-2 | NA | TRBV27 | TGTGCCAGCAGTTCTCGTCAGGGTGATGGCTACACCTTC | CASSSRQGDGYTF
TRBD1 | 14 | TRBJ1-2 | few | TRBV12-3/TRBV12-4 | TGTGCCAGCAGTTTATCACAGGGGGCTACTGGCTACACCTTC | CASSLSQGATGYTF
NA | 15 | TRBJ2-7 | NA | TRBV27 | TGTGCCAGCAGTTTAACGGGGGGCGCAACCTACGAGCAGTACTTC | CASSLTGGATYEQYF
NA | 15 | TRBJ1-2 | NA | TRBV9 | TGTGCCAGCAGCGTAGATCACAGTGGAGGAGCAGGCTACACCTTC | CASSVDHSGGAGYTF
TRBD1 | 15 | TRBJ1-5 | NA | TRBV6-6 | TGTGCCAGCAGAATTACGACAGGGGAGAATCAGCCCCAGCATTTT | CASRITTGENQPQHF
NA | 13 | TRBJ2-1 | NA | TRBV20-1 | TGCAGTGCTAGGGCCGGGACTTACAATGAGCAGTTCTTC | CSARAGTYNEQFF
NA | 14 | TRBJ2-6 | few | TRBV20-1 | TGCAGTGCTAGTGAAGGTTCTGGGGCCAACGTCCTGACTTTC | CSASEGSGANVLTF
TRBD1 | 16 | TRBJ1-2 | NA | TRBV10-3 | TGTGCCATCAGGGGGACCGGCAGGGGGGGCCTCTATGGCTACACCTTC | CAIRGTGRGGLYGYTF
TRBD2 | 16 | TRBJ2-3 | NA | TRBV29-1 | TGCAGCGTTGAAGGGGCCGCTAGCGGCAAGGCAGATACGCAGTATTTT | CSVEGAASGKADTQYF
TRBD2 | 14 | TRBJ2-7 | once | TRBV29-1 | TGCAGCGCATTAGCGGGAGGGACCTACAATGAGCAGTACTTC | CSALAGGTYNEQYF
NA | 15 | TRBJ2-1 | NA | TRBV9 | TGTGCCAGCAGCGTAAGGGCTCGGGAGACGGGTGAGCAGTTCTTC | CASSVRARETGEQFF
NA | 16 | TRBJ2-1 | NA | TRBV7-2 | TGTGCCAGCAGCTTAGGTTCGGCTAGCAGTCTTAATGAGCAGTTCTTC | CASSLGSASSLNEQFF
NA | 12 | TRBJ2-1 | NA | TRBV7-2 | TGTGCCAGCAGCTTATTCTACGGTGAGCAGTTCTTC | CASSLFYGEQFF
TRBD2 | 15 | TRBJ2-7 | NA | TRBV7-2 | TGTGCCAGCAGCTTAGGATGGGGGGGGATGAACGAGCAGTACTTC | CASSLGWGGMNEQYF
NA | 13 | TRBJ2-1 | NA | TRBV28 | TGTGCCGGCCGGCTAGGGGGTGGGGATGAGCAGTTCTTC | CAGRLGGGDEQFF
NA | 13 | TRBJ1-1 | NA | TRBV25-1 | TGTGCCAGCTCCCAGGGAATTTGGACTGAAGCTTTCTTT | CASSQGIWTEAFF
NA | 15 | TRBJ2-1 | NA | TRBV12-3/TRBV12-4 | TGTGCCAGCAGCCAGGACCCCACGAGGGCCAATGAGCAGTTCTTC | CASSQDPTRANEQFF
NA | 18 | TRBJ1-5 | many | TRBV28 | TGTGCCAGCAGCTATTTCGGGGGTTATGGCCCCGATCATCAGCCCCAGCATTTT | CASSYFGGYGPDHQPQHF
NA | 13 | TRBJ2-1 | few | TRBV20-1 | TGCAGTGCTAGACCGTACAGGGCCCATGAGCAGTTCTTC | CSARPYRAHEQFF
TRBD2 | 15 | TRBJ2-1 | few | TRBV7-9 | TGTGCCAGCAGCTCCTCTAGCGGGGGGAGGAATGAGCAGTTCTTC | CASSSSSGGRNEQFF
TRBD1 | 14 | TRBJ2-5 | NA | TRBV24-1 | TGTGCCACTGCCGGACAGGGAATCCAAGAGACCCAGTACTTC | CATAGQGIQETQYF
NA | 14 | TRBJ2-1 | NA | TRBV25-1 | TGTGCCAGCAGTGAACTCTCCCGGCAAGAGACCCAGTTCTTC | CASSELSRQETQFF